This TCR beta chain was identified in a study of spatial heterogeneity in lung cancer. Study-wide background: Detection consistently captured more beta-chain sequences than alpha-chain sequences.

Indicated time point: sample taken at primary tumor resection. TCRdb re-called the 5' RACE reads through MiXCR, storing one row per CDR3 protein. The profile covers some 100,000 distinct CDR3 sequences, with over 9.5% appearing a single time and about 41% taken by the ten largest. This clonotype has just a few counts. The CDR3 consists of 18 residues. Germline assignment: CDR1 SGHAT and CDR2 FQNNGV. J gave up 4 bases and V 1 base, and 13 bases lay outside the gene matches. The chain couples TRBV11-2 to TRBJ1-5; 7 nucleotides line up with TRBD1. Sequenced material: PBMCs, taken at surgery. This sequence originates from a male donor with early-stage non-small cell lung cancer. CDR3 residues: CASSLVYQGEEFNQPQHF. For the CDR3, the DNA is TGTGCCAGCAGCTTAGTATATCAGGGGGAGGAATTTAATCAGCCCCAGCATTTT.